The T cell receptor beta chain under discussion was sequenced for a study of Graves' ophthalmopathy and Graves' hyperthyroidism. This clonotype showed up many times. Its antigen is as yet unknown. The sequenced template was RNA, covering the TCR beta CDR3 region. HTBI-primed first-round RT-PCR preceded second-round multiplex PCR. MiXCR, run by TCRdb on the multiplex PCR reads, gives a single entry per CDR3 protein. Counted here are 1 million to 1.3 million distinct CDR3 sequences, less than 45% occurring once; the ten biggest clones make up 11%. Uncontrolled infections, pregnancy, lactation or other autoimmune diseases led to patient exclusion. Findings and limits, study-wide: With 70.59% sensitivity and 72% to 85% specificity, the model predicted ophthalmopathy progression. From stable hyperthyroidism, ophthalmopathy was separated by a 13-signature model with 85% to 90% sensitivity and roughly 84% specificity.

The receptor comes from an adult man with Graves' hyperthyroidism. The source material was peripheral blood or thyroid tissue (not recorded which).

In nucleotides, the CDR3 is TGTGCCATCGGACAGACGAACACTGAAGCTTTCTTT. Residues: CAIGQTNTEAFF. V usage is TRBV10-3 and J usage is TRBJ1-1; tentatively, D is TRBD1 (6 bases). The length of the CDR3 is 12 residues. Trimming removed 8 bases at V and 1 base at J, with 8 bases between. The germline V gene encodes CDR1 ENHRY and CDR2 SYGVKD.